Given below is one T cell receptor beta chain in context. This specimen comes from a study of PD-1 and CTLA-4 blockade in melanoma. Germline CDR1 reads SGHTS; CDR2 reads YDEGEE. The CDR3 is 17 residues long. V dropped 0 bases and J dropped 0 bases, with 15 bases sitting between them. This table comes from immunoSEQ multiplex PCR, and its TCRdb copy is limited to in-frame clones, with some not included. The data contain almost 30,000 clones, about 89% of them singletons. This clonotype was sampled from a human donor with melanoma. The rearrangement uses TRBV5-8 and TRBJ1-1, with D maybe TRBD1 (5 bases). Sequences were derived from CD8+ T cells from peripheral blood, sampled before anti-PD-1 treatment. The CDR3 reads CASSLAQGTLLNTEAFF. The CDR3 DNA follows: TGTGCCAGCAGCTTGGCTCAGGGCACCTTACTGAACACTGAAGCTTTCTTT. Using reference TRBV5-8 and TRBJ1-1 for the parts outside the CDR3, the full variable domain is EAGVTQSPTHLIKTRGQQATLRCSPISGHTSVYWYQQALGLGLQFLLWYDEGEERNRGNFPPRFSGRQFPNYSSELNVNALELEDSALYLCASSLAQGTLLNTEAFFGQGTRLTVV.